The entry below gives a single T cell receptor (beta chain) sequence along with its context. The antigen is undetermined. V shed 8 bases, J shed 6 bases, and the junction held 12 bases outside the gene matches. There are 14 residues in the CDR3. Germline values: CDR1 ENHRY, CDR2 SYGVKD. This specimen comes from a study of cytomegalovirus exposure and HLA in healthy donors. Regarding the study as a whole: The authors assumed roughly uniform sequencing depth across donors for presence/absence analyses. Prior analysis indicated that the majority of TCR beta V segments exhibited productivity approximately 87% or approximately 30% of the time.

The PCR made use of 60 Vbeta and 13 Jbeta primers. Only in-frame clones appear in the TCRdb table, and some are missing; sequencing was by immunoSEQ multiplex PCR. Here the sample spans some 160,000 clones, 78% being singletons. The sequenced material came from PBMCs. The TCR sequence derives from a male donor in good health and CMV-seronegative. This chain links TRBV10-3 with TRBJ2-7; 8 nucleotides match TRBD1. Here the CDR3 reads CAIRSGQGAAEQYF. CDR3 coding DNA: TGTGCCATCCGGTCCGGGCAGGGGGCAGCCGAGCAGTACTTC.